These 30 T cell receptor beta chains originate from one sample sequenced in a study of shared clonotypes between healthy human individuals. Naive CD8 cells, CD45RO-negative and positively selected for CCR7, excluded terminally differentiated effector memory CD45RA+ cells. The assay was immunoSEQ multiplex PCR, and TCRdb's table has in-frame clones only and misses some. The data show about 2.1 million clones, 90% to 95% seen once. The specimen was naive CD8+ T cells from PBMCs. The receptor set was obtained from a young man in good health. Some clones in this sample may be carry-over from other donors' samples.

The V gene is TRBV6-1, the J gene TRBJ2-4, with a possible D match to TRBD1 (5 bases). The CDR3 contains 14 residues. In germline, CDR1 is MNHNS, CDR2 SASEGT. V was cut by 6 bases and J by 2 bases, with 11 bases left in between. CDR3 coding DNA: TGTGCCAGCAGGAGCAGGGTGTCCAAAAACATTCAGTACTTC. Encoded protein: CASRSRVSKNIQYF.

The J gene is TRBJ2-7, the V gene TRBV18; 9 bases map to TRBD1. CDR1 and CDR2 from the germline V gene are KGHSH and LQKENI. Trimming cost V 3 bases and J 5 bases; bases outside gene matches: 8. This CDR3 has 15 residues. CDR3 bases: TGTGCCAGCTCACCGGGGACAGGGCTAGTCAACGAGCAGTACTTC. Its protein product is CASSPGTGLVNEQYF.

The V and J genes are TRBV7-9 and TRBJ1-1; 11 nucleotides match TRBD1. Per the germline V gene, CDR1 is SEHNR and CDR2 is FQNEAQ (reference sequence). The CDR3 totals 17 residues. The ends lost 5 bases at V and 0 bases at J; junction bases unmatched: 8. In DNA form, the CDR3 reads TGTGCCAGCAGCGTCGGACAGGGGGCCCCCCTGAACACTGAAGCTTTCTTT. Encoded protein: CASSVGQGAPLNTEAFF. The full variable domain, in which reference TRBV7-9 and TRBJ1-1 provide the parts outside the CDR3, is DTGVSQNPRHKITKRGQNVTFRCDPISEHNRLYWYRQTLGQGPEFLTYFQNEAQLEKSRLLSDRFSAERPKGSFSTLEIQRTEQGDSAMYLCASSVGQGAPLNTEAFFGQGTRLTVV.

The chain combines TRBV4-1 with TRBJ2-7; D uncertain. The CDR3 spans 12 residues. V was shortened by 5 bases and J by 6 bases, with 11 bases between the two germline ends. Germline V CDR1 and CDR2: MGHRA, YSYEKL. This CDR3 reads CASSVSLGEQYF. As DNA, the CDR3 is TGCGCCAGCAGCGTCTCCCTGGGCGAGCAGTACTTC.

V and J are TRBV19 and TRBJ1-5; D remains unclear. V was cut by 4 bases and J by 7 bases, with 14 bases left in between. The CDR3 runs to 14 residues. Germline-derived CDR1 and CDR2 are LNHDA and SQIVND (reference sequence). CDR3 DNA sequence: TGTGCCAGTAGTACCACCAGCGCGAGACAGCCCCAGCATTTT. It encodes CASSTTSARQPQHF.

The CDR3 DNA follows: TGTGCCAGCAGCTTAGTCCGGGGACTAGCCAATGAGCAGTTCTTC. Residues: CASSLVRGLANEQFF. The rearrangement links TRBV7-9 to TRBJ2-1; 9 bases line up with TRBD2. Germline CDR1 reads SEHNR; CDR2 reads FQNEAQ (reference sequence). The CDR3 is 15 amino acids. The trim removed 1 base at V and 6 bases at J, leaving 4 bases unmatched.

The chain employs TRBV9 and TRBJ1-1, with 7 bases matching TRBD1. The V segment lost 2 bases and the J segment 6 bases; nucleotides outside the gene matches: 7. Germline CDR1 SGDLS, CDR2 YYNGEE. This CDR3 has 14 residues. DNA for the CDR3: TGTGCCAGCAGCGTTGGGAGGGGGCTGGCTGAAGCTTTCTTT. This translates into CASSVGRGLAEAFF.

This rearrangement joins TRBV5-6 to TRBJ2-7; the D call may be TRBD1 or TRBD2 (5 bases each). The ends were cut back, 4 bases at V and 2 bases at J, with 10 bases in the middle. The CDR3 has 13 residues. Germline V gene data show CDR1 as SGHDT and CDR2 as YYEEEE. CDR3 sequence reads: CASSRDGPYEQYF. CDR3 bases: TGTGCCAGCAGCCGGGACGGACCCTACGAGCAGTACTTC.

This sequence joins TRBV19 and TRBJ2-1; D could derive from TRBD1 or TRBD2 (5 bases each). CDR3 length: 13 residues. Germline CDR1 reads LNHDA; CDR2 reads SQIVND (reference sequence). Trimming shortened V by 0 bases and J by 9 bases, and 9 bases separated the two germline ends. The CDR3 region is CASSIDRDGEQFF. DNA of the CDR3: TGTGCCAGTAGTATAGACAGGGACGGTGAGCAGTTCTTC.

This chain links TRBV6-5 with TRBJ2-1; tentatively, D is TRBD2 (6 bases). This CDR3 spans 12 amino acids. Between the trimmed V and J ends, which lost 7 bases and 10 bases, there was a span of 14 bases. Germline lookup yields CDR1 MNHEY and CDR2 SVGAGI. CDR3 sequence reads: CASKTTGVEQFF. CDR3 sequence (DNA): TGTGCCAGCAAAACCACGGGGGTCGAGCAGTTCTTC.

This clone was observed once. The rearrangement links TRBV15 to TRBJ2-1, with D perhaps being TRBD1 or TRBD2 (5 bases each). The germline V gene encodes CDR1 LNHNV and CDR2 YYDKDF (reference sequence). The CDR3 extends over 16 amino acids. V gave up 3 bases and J gave up 8 bases, with 20 bases separating them. This CDR3 is CATSSRDPYPRDEQFF. The CDR3, as DNA: TGTGCCACCAGCAGTAGGGACCCCTATCCCCGCGATGAGCAGTTCTTC.

This clone was seen once. This chain connects TRBV5-1 to TRBJ1-1, with D possibly matching TRBD1 (5 bases). The length of the CDR3 is 14 residues. Germline V lookup: CDR1 SGHRS, CDR2 YFSETQ. The germline V and J ends were trimmed by 0 bases and 4 bases, with 10 bases remaining between them. CDR3 protein: CASSLEGGATEAFF. DNA for the CDR3: TGCGCCAGCAGCTTGGAGGGAGGGGCCACTGAAGCTTTCTTT.

The chain uses TRBV11-3 and TRBJ2-2; 8 bases fit TRBD2. The CDR3 loop spans 14 amino acids. Germline V CDR1 and CDR2: SGHNT, YENEEA. V dropped 7 bases and J dropped 8; count of bases not matched to a gene: 9. Here the CDR3 DNA reads TGTGCCAGCAAGCAGAGCGGGAGAACTGGGGAGCTGTTTTTT. This translates into CASKQSGRTGELFF.

On this clone: The sample holds other DNA sequences that translate to the same CDR3. The chain couples TRBV6-1 to TRBJ1-5, with D perhaps TRBD1 (6 bases). The CDR3 consists of 14 residues. Per the germline V gene, CDR1 is MNHNS and CDR2 is SASEGT. V was pared by 6 bases and J by 0 bases, with 9 bases between. CDR3 sequence (DNA): TGTGCCAGCAGGACAGGCTATAGCAATCAGCCCCAGCATTTT. It codes for CASRTGYSNQPQHF.

The chain employs TRBV28 and TRBJ2-3, with TRBD1 identical over 9 bases. Germline trimming cut 8 bases from V and 5 bases from J; bases unmatched to any gene: 17. The CDR3 length is 17 residues. The germline CDR1 and CDR2 sequences are MDHEN and SYDVKM. The CDR3 bases are TGTGCCAGCTTAAGGAGGTCGGGGGACAGGGCGAAAGATACGCAGTATTTT. Translated: CASLRRSGDRAKDTQYF. The full variable domain, its missing parts supplied by reference TRBV28 and TRBJ2-3, is DVKVTQSSRYLVKRTGEKVFLECVQDMDHENMFWYRQDPGLGLRLIYFSYDVKMKEKGDIPEGYSVSREKKERFSLILESASTNQTSMYLCASLRRSGDRAKDTQYFGPGTRLTVL.

V and J are TRBV29-1 and TRBJ2-2; D assignment may be TRBD1 or TRBD2 (5 bases each). Deletions cut 3 bases from V and 0 bases from J, with 8 bases between. Germline assignment: CDR1 SQVTM and CDR2 ANQGSEA. The CDR3 runs 14 residues. The CDR3 sequence is CSVDLGPNTGELFF. The CDR3 DNA reads as TGCAGCGTTGATCTGGGACCGAACACCGGGGAGCTGTTTTTT.

This chain links TRBV19 with TRBJ1-1; TRBD1 might be the D (6 bases). Germline V gives CDR1 LNHDA, CDR2 SQIVND (reference sequence). V dropped 5 bases and J dropped 1 base, with 14 bases sitting between them. This CDR3 has 15 amino acids. CDR3 in amino acids: CASSPHRVGNTEAFF. DNA for the CDR3: TGTGCCAGTAGTCCCCACAGGGTGGGGAACACTGAAGCTTTCTTT.

V is TRBV11-2 and J is TRBJ2-1, with unresolved D. The CDR3 runs to 14 residues. The germline V and J ends were trimmed by 5 bases and 4 bases, with 12 bases remaining between them. CDR1 SGHAT and CDR2 FQNNGV come from the germline V gene. The CDR3 nucleotides are TGTGCCAGCAGCCCGCCCCTCCTTTACAATGAGCAGTTCTTC. This encodes CASSPPLLYNEQFF.

The genes are TRBV29-1 and TRBJ1-1; D might be TRBD1 (6 bases). Germline lookup yields CDR1 SQVTM and CDR2 ANQGSEA. The CDR3 is 13 residues long. Trimming removed 4 bases at V and 1 base at J, with 10 bases between. The CDR3 spells CSVGVRGNTEAFF. In DNA, the CDR3 is TGCAGCGTTGGAGTCAGGGGGAACACTGAAGCTTTCTTT.

CDR3 DNA: TGTGCCAGCAGTGAAATGGCGGGAGGGCCGTACAATGAGCAGTTCTTC. Its protein is CASSEMAGGPYNEQFF. The chain carries TRBV6-1 and TRBJ2-1; TRBD2 matches 9 bases. Germline CDR1 reads MNHNS; CDR2 reads SASEGT. The CDR3 spans 16 residues. The trim removed 2 bases at V and 4 bases at J, leaving 6 bases unmatched.

As for this clone: The same CDR3 can be traced to other DNA sequences in this sample. The gene calls are TRBV27 and TRBJ1-1, with D possibly matching TRBD1 (5 bases). The germline V gene has CDR1 MNHEY and CDR2 SMNVEV (reference sequence). The CDR3 runs to 15 residues. The V end was cut by 1 base, the J end by 0 bases, with 9 bases between. This chain's CDR3 is CASSLWGGLNTEAFF. The CDR3 bases are TGTGCCAGCAGTTTATGGGGGGGTTTGAACACTGAAGCTTTCTTT.

The V and J genes are TRBV9 and TRBJ2-3, with 13 bases fitting TRBD2. Germline loops: CDR1 SGDLS, CDR2 YYNGEE. The length of the CDR3 is 17 residues. Germline trimming cut 3 bases from V and 3 bases from J; bases unmatched to any gene: 7. The CDR3 protein is CASSDGLAGALTDTQYF. The CDR3 DNA reads TGTGCCAGCAGCGACGGACTAGCGGGAGCGTTGACAGATACGCAGTATTTT.

V gene TRBV6-5 combines with J gene TRBJ2-1; D is perhaps TRBD1 (6 bases). This CDR3 region has 12 residues. V shed 7 bases and J shed 4 bases, with 8 bases lying between them. Germline V gene lookup returns CDR1 MNHEY and CDR2 SVGAGI. The CDR3 protein is CASTTGYNEQFF. The CDR3 nucleotides read TGTGCCAGCACGACAGGTTACAATGAGCAGTTCTTC.

The CDR3 reads CASSPESRARDTQYF. The CDR3 DNA sequence: TGTGCCAGCAGCCCGGAGAGTCGTGCCAGAGATACGCAGTATTTT. This rearrangement joins TRBV4-2 to TRBJ2-3; D unclear. The CDR3 loop spans 15 amino acids. CDR1 LGHNA and CDR2 YNFKEQ come from the germline V gene. The V end was cut by 4 bases, the J end by 5 bases, with 16 bases between.

The V and J genes are TRBV7-9 and TRBJ2-1; a possible D gene is TRBD2 (5 bases). The CDR3 runs to 13 residues. Trimming removed 2 bases at V and 6 bases at J, with 8 bases between. CDR1 and CDR2 from the germline V gene are SEHNR and FQNEAQ (reference sequence). The CDR3, as DNA: TGTGCCAGCAGCTTACCTAGCCGCAATGAGCAGTTCTTC. It specifies CASSLPSRNEQFF.

This chain connects TRBV10-3 to TRBJ2-6; D unresolved. V gave up 0 bases and J gave up 2 bases, with 14 bases separating them. The germline gives CDR1 ENHRY, CDR2 SYGVKD. CDR3 length: 18 amino acids. Here the CDR3 reads CAISESIAADPGANVLTF. The CDR3 coding sequence is TGTGCCATCAGTGAGTCAATCGCAGCTGATCCTGGGGCCAACGTCCTGACTTTC.

The CDR3 loop reads CASSPIEREGEQFF. CDR3 DNA sequence: TGTGCCAGCAGCCCCATTGAGCGGGAAGGTGAGCAGTTCTTC. V is TRBV27 and J is TRBJ2-1; 7 bases match TRBD2. This CDR3 region has 14 residues. V lost 6 bases, J lost 9 bases, and 11 bases stayed unmatched. The V gene's germline CDR1 is MNHEY and CDR2 SMNVEV (reference sequence).

The chain employs TRBV27 and TRBJ1-1, with D maybe TRBD1 (6 bases). Per the germline V gene, CDR1 is MNHEY and CDR2 is SMNVEV (reference sequence). This CDR3 is 15 amino acids long. V was clipped by 4 bases and J by 2 bases, with 14 bases between them. CDR3 loop: CASSSFYRDNTEAFF. CDR3 coding DNA: TGTGCCAGCAGTTCCTTTTACAGGGATAACACTGAAGCTTTCTTT.

The chain joins TRBV19 to TRBJ2-7; D is possibly TRBD1 (6 bases). CDR3 size: 12 residues. Trimming stripped 10 bases from V and 2 bases from J, with 12 bases between. Germline CDR1 and CDR2: LNHDA and SQIVND (reference sequence). The CDR3 is CATGADPYEQYF. CDR3 bases: TGTGCCACAGGGGCTGACCCCTACGAGCAGTACTTC.

About this clone: In the same sample, other DNA sequences code for this CDR3. V and J are TRBV9 and TRBJ2-7, with 11 bases that match TRBD2. The V and J ends lost 3 bases and 3 bases, in that order; junction bases with no gene match: 5. The germline CDR1 and CDR2 sequences are SGDLS and YYNGEE. This CDR3 is built from 15 residues. The CDR3 spells CASSAGTSGYYEQYF. The CDR3 DNA reads TGTGCCAGCAGCGCCGGGACTAGCGGATACTACGAGCAGTACTTC.